These 7 T cell receptor beta chains originate from one sample sequenced in a study of CD8 T cells in Susac syndrome. A quantity of about 0.5 to 1 ug RNA underwent reverse transcription using random hexamers. One entry per CDR3 protein results from TCRdb running MiXCR on the immunoSEQ multiplex PCR reads. The sample has some 120,000 distinct CDR3 sequences; 90% to 95% are singletons. Sequencing was performed on CD4+ T cells from PBMCs. These receptors all stem from a human donor in good health.

The chain recombines TRBV12-3 or TRBV12-4 with TRBJ2-3; 8 nucleotides align to TRBD1. The CDR3 contains 12 residues. Losses at the gene ends were 4 bases for V and 11 bases for J; bases not matched to a gene: 5. The CDR3, as DNA: TGTGCCAGCAGTTGGGGACAGGACTGGCAGTATTTT. Translated, it gives CASSWGQDWQYF.

The chain couples TRBV28 to TRBJ2-7; D not certain. This CDR3 region has 12 residues. The V and J ends lost 1 base and 5 bases respectively, with 6 bases between them. From germline, CDR1 is MDHEN and CDR2 SYDVKM. CDR3 sequence: CASSLSENEQYF. In DNA, the CDR3 is TGTGCCAGCAGTTTATCAGAAAACGAGCAGTACTTC. The entire variable domain, with the rest obtained from reference TRBV28 and TRBJ2-7, is as follows: DVKVTQSSRYLVKRTGEKVFLECVQDMDHENMFWYRQDPGLGLRLIYFSYDVKMKEKGDIPEGYSVSREKKERFSLILESASTNQTSMYLCASSLSENEQYFGPGTRLTVT.

The chain employs TRBV2 and TRBJ1-1; D is unresolved. Germline-derived CDR1 and CDR2 are SNHLY and FYNNEI. The germline V and J ends were trimmed by 4 bases and 0 bases, with 6 bases remaining between them. The CDR3 consists of 13 residues. The CDR3 sequence is CASSGYMNTEAFF. CDR3 bases: TGTGCCAGCAGTGGGTACATGAACACTGAAGCTTTCTTT.

The chain joins TRBV12-3 or TRBV12-4 to TRBJ2-1; 9 bases are shared with TRBD1. This CDR3 is built from 14 residues. With 5 bases clipped from V and 8 bases from J, the junction kept 7 bases outside the gene matches. The CDR3 DNA is TGTGCCAGCAGTCCCCGGGACAGGGTCGATGAGCAGTTCTTC. It specifies CASSPRDRVDEQFF.

This chain joins TRBV21-1 and TRBJ2-7. TRBV21-1 is described as a pseudogene. This CDR3 region has 10 residues. This CDR3 is CAQTRNEQYF. The CDR3, as DNA: TGTGCCCAGACCCGAAACGAGCAGTACTTC.

This clonotype was counted a single time. The chain has TRBV2 and TRBJ1-5, with unresolved D. V lost 3 bases and J lost 0, with 6 bases in between. The V gene's germline CDR1 is SNHLY and CDR2 FYNNEI. There are 14 residues in the CDR3. CDR3 sequence reads: CASSETDSNQPQHF. CDR3 nucleotide sequence: TGTGCCAGCAGTGAGACGGATAGCAATCAGCCCCAGCATTTT.

J is TRBJ2-5 and V is TRBV7-2; the D gene is possibly TRBD2 (6 bases). CDR1 and CDR2 from the germline V gene are SGHTA and FQGNSA. This CDR3 is built from 13 residues. V was shortened by 5 bases and J by 7 bases, with 14 bases between the two germline ends. CDR3 in DNA: TGTGCCAGCAGCGCGGGATTCGCGGGGACCCAGTACTTC. Its protein product is CASSAGFAGTQYF.